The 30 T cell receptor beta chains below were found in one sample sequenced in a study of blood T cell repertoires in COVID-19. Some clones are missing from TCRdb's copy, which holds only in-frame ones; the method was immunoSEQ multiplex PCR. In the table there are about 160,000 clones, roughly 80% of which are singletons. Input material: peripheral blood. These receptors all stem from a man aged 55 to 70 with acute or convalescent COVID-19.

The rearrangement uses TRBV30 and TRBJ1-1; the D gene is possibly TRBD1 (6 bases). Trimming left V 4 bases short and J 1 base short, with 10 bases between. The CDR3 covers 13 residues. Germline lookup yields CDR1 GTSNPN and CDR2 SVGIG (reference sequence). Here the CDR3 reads CAWTNRANTEAFF. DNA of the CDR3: TGTGCCTGGACAAACAGGGCGAACACTGAAGCTTTCTTT.

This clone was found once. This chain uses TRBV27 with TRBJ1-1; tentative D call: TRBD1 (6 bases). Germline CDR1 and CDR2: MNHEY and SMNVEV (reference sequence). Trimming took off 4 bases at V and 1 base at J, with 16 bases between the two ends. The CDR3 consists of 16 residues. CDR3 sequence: CASSSPTQGKNTEAFF. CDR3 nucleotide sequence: TGTGCCAGCAGTTCGCCTACCCAGGGGAAGAACACTGAAGCTTTCTTT.

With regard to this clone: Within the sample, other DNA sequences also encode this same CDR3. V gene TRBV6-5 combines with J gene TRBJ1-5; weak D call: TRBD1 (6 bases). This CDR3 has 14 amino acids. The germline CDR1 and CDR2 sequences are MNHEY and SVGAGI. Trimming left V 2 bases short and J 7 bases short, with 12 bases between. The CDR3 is CASSYGAGVQPQHF. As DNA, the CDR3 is TGTGCCAGCAGTTACGGGGCAGGGGTGCAGCCCCAGCATTTT.

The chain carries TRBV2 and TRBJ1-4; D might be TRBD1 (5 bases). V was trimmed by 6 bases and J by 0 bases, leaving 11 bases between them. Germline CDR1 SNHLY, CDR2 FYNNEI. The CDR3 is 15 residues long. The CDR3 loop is CASRADSSTNEKLFF. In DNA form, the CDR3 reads TGTGCCAGCAGAGCCGACAGTTCAACTAATGAAAAACTGTTTTTT. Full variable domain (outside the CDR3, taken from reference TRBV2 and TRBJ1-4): EPEVTQTPSHQVTQMGQEVILRCVPISNHLYFYWYRQILGQKVEFLVSFYNNEISEKSEIFDDQFSVERPDGSNFTLKIRSTKLEDSAMYFCASRADSSTNEKLFFGSGTQLSVL.

This chain's CDR3 is CASSLSQGGNYGYTF. The CDR3 region has the DNA TGTGCCAGCAGCCTCTCCCAAGGGGGTAACTATGGCTACACCTTC. This chain links TRBV3-1 (or the pseudogene TRBV3-2) with TRBJ1-2; possibly TRBD1 for D (6 bases). Germline V lookup: CDR1 LGHDT, CDR2 YNNKEL (reference sequence). Trimming removed 4 bases at V and 1 base at J, with 13 bases between. The CDR3 extends over 15 amino acids.

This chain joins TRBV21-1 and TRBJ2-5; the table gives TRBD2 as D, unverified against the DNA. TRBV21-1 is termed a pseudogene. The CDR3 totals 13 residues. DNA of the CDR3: TGTGGCGCCCGCGGGGGGGCCGCGGAGACCCAGTACTTC. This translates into CGARGGAAETQYF.

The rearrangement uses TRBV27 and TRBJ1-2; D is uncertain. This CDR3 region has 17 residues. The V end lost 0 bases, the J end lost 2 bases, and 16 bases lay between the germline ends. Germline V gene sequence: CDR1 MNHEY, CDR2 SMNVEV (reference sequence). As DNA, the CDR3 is TGTGCCAGCAGTTTATCGTTAGGAGGATTACAAAACTATGGCTACACCTTC. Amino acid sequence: CASSLSLGGLQNYGYTF.

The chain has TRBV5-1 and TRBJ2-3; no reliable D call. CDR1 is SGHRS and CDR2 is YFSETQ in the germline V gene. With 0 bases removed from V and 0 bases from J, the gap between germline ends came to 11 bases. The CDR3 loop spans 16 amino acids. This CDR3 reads CASSLAGVPSTDTQYF. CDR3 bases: TGCGCCAGCAGCTTGGCCGGAGTCCCGAGCACAGATACGCAGTATTTT. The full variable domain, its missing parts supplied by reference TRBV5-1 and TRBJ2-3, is KAGVTQTPRYLIKTRGQQVTLSCSPISGHRSVSWYQQTPGQGLQFLFEYFSETQRNKGNFPGRFSGRQFSNSRSEMNVSTLELGDSALYLCASSLAGVPSTDTQYFGPGTRLTVL.

The CDR3 DNA reads as TGTGCCAGCAGCGTAGAGTCAAGCGGGGGATACAATGAGCAGTTCTTC. Protein product: CASSVESSGGYNEQFF. The J gene is TRBJ2-1, the V gene TRBV9; 8 positions match TRBD2. V lost 0 bases, J lost 4 bases, and 6 bases stayed unmatched. The CDR3 loop spans 16 amino acids. The germline V gene encodes CDR1 SGDLS and CDR2 YYNGEE.

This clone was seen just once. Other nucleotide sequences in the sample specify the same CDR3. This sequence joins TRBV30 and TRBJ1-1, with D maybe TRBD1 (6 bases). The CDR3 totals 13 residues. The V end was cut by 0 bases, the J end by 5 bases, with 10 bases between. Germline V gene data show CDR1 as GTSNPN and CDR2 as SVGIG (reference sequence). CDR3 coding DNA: TGTGCCTGGAGTGTCGGGGGGCGGACTGAAGCTTTCTTT. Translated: CAWSVGGRTEAFF.

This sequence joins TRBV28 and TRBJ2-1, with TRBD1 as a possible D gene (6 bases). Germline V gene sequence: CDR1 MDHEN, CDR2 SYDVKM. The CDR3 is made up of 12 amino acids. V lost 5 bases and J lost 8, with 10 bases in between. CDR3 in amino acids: CASSIQGYEQFF. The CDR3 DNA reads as TGTGCCAGCAGTATACAGGGATATGAGCAGTTCTTC. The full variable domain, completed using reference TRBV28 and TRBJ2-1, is DVKVTQSSRYLVKRTGEKVFLECVQDMDHENMFWYRQDPGLGLRLIYFSYDVKMKEKGDIPEGYSVSREKKERFSLILESASTNQTSMYLCASSIQGYEQFFGPGTRLTVL.

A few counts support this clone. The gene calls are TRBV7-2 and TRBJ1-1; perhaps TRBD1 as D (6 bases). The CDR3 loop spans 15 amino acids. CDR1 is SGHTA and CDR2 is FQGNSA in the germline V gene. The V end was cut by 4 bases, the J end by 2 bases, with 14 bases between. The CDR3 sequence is CASSSSGQRNTEAFF. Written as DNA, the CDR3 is TGTGCCAGCAGCTCGTCTGGACAGCGAAACACTGAAGCTTTCTTT.

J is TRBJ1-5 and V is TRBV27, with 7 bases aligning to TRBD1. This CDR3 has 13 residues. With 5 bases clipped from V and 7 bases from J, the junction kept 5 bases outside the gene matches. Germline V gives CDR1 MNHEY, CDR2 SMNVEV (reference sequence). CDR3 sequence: CASSLTGNQPQHF. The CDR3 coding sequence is TGTGCCAGCAGTCTGACAGGGAACCAGCCCCAGCATTTT.

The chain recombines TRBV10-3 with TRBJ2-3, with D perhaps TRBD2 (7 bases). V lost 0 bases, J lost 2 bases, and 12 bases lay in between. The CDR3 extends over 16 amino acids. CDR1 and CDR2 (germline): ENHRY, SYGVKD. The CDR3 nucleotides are TGTGCCATCAGTGAGTCTGCGGGGGCTACCACAGATACGCAGTATTTT. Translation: CAISESAGATTDTQYF.

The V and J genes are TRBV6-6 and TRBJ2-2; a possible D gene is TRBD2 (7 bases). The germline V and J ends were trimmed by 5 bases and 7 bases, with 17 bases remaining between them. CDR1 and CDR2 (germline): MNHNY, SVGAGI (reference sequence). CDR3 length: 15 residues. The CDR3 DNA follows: TGTGCCAGCAGTAGACCGGGGGGCGCGGTCGGGGAGCTGTTTTTT. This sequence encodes CASSRPGGAVGELFF.

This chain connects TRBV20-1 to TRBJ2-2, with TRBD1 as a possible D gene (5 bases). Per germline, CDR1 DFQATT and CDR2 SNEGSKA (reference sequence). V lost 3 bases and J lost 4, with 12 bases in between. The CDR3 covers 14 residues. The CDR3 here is CSASRTDTTGELFF. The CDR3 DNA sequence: TGCAGTGCTAGTAGAACGGACACCACCGGGGAGCTGTTTTTT.

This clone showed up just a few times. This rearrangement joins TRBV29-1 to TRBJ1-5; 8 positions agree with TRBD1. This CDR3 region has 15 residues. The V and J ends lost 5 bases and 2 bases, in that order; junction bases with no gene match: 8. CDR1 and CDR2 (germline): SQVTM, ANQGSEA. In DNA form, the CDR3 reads TGCAGCGTTAGAACAGGGGGTTTTGGCAATCAGCCCCAGCATTTT. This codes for CSVRTGGFGNQPQHF.

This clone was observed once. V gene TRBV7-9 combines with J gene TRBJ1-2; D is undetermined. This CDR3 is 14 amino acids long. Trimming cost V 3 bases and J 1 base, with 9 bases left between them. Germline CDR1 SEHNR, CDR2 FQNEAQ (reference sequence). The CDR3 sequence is CASSFREGNYGYTF. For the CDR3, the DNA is TGTGCCAGCAGCTTCCGAGAGGGTAACTATGGCTACACCTTC.

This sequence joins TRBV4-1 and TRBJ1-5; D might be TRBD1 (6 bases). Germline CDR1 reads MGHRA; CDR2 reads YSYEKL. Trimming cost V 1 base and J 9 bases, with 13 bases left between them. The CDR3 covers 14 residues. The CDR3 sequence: CASSQGQGQGPQHF. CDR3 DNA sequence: TGCGCCAGCAGCCAAGGGCAGGGGCAGGGGCCCCAGCATTTT.

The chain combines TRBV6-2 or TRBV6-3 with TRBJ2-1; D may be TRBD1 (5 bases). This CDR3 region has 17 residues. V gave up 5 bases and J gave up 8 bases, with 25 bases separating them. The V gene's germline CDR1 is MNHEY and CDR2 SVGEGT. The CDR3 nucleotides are TGTGCCAGCAGTAAGTATTCTACAGGTCTAAGTAAGGATGAGCAGTTCTTC. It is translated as CASSKYSTGLSKDEQFF.

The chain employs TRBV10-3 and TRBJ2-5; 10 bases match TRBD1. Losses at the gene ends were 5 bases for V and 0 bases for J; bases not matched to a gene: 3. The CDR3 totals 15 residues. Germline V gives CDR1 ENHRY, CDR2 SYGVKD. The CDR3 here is CAISRTGGYQETQYF. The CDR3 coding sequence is TGTGCCATCAGTAGGACAGGGGGGTACCAAGAGACCCAGTACTTC.

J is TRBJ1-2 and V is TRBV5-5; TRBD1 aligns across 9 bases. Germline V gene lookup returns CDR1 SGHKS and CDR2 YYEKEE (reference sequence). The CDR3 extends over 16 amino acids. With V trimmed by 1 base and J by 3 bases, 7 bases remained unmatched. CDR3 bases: TGTGCCAGCAGCTTGTTTGAGAGACAGGGGGACTATGGCTACACCTTC. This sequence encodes CASSLFERQGDYGYTF.

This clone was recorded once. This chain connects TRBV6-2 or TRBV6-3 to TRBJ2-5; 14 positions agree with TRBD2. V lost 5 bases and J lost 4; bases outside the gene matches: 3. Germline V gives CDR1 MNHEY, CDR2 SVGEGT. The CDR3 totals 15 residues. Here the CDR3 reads CASSGGLAGGETQYF. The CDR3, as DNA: TGTGCCAGCAGTGGCGGACTAGCGGGGGGAGAGACCCAGTACTTC.

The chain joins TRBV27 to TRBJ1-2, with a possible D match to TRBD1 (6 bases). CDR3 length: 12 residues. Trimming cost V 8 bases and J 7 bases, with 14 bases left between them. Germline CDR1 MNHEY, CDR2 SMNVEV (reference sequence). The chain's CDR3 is CASGRGGSGYTF. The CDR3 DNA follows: TGTGCCAGCGGACGGGGGGGCTCTGGCTACACCTTC.

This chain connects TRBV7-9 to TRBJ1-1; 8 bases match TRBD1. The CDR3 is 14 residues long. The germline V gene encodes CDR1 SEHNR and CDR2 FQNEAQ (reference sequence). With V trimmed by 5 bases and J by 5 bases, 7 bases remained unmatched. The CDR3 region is CASSLRQGNTEAFF. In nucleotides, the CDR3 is TGTGCCAGCAGCCTACGACAGGGGAATACTGAAGCTTTCTTT. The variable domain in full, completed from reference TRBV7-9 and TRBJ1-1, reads DTGVSQNPRHKITKRGQNVTFRCDPISEHNRLYWYRQTLGQGPEFLTYFQNEAQLEKSRLLSDRFSAERPKGSFSTLEIQRTEQGDSAMYLCASSLRQGNTEAFFGQGTRLTVV.

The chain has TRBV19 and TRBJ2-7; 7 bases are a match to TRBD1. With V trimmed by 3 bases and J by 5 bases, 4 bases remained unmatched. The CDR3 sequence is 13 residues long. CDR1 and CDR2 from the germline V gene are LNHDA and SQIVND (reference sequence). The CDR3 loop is CASSIEGADEQYF. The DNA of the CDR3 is TGTGCCAGTAGTATTGAGGGGGCGGACGAGCAGTACTTC.

Here the CDR3 DNA reads TGTGCCGTAATCAGAGGCTATGGCTACACCTTC. It codes for CAVIRGYGYTF. The V call is TRBV7-9, the J call TRBJ1-2, with D uncertain. The germline V gene has CDR1 SEHNR and CDR2 FQNEAQ (reference sequence). V shed 11 bases and J shed 4 bases, with 11 bases lying between them. The CDR3 contains 11 residues.

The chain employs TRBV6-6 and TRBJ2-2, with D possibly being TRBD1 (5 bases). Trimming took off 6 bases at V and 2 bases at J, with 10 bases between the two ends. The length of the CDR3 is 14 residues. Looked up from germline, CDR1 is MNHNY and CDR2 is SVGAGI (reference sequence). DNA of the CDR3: TGTGCCAGCAGCGTAGACAGAAACACCGGGGAGCTGTTTTTT. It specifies CASSVDRNTGELFF.

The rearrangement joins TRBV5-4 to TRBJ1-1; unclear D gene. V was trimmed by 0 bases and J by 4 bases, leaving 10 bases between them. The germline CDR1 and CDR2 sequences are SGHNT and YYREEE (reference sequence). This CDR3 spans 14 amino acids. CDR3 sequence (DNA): TGTGCCAGCAGCTTGGGACTACCGGGCACTGAAGCTTTCTTT. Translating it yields CASSLGLPGTEAFF.

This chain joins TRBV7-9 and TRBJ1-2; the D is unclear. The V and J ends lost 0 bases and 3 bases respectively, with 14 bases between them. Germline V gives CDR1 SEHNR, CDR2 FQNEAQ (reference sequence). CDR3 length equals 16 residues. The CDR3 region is CASSLASPAAYYGYTF. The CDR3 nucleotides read TGTGCCAGCAGCTTAGCAAGCCCGGCGGCCTACTATGGCTACACCTTC.